The 16 T cell receptor beta chains presented below share a single source sample, sequenced in a study of low-dose radiotherapy and immunotherapy resistance in tumors. With TRAV- and TRBV-specific primers, first-strand cDNA was made, covering the alpha and beta chains. TCR amplification involved 20 to 25 PCR cycles with a constant-region primer and V-primer adapter. TCRdb itself ran the reads through MiXCR, one entry per CDR3 protein. The table has 65,000 to 90,000 distinct CDR3 sequences, 18% seen once. Time point defined: before trial treatment. This material consisted of PBMCs, taken before treatment. The receptors originated from a male donor with prostate cancer.

This clonotype showed up just a few times. The chain employs TRBV29-1 and TRBJ1-1; D perhaps matches TRBD1 (5 bases). V was cut by 0 bases and J by 7 bases, with 9 bases left in between. CDR1 is SQVTM and CDR2 is ANQGSEA in the germline V gene. CDR3 length: 12 residues. CDR3 sequence reads: CSVEDGGGEAFF. CDR3 bases: TGCAGCGTTGAAGATGGGGGGGGTGAAGCTTTCTTT.

V gene TRBV7-3 combines with J gene TRBJ1-1, with TRBD1 matching 7 bases. Germline V gene lookup returns CDR1 SGHTA and CDR2 FQGTGA. Trimming at V came to 4 bases and at J to 8 bases, leaving 7 bases not matched to a gene. There are 13 residues in the CDR3. The CDR3 is CASSSYTGAEAFF. The DNA of the CDR3 is TGTGCCAGCAGCTCTTACACAGGGGCAGAAGCTTTCTTT.

This clonotype was seen many times. The genes are TRBV11-3 and TRBJ2-1; the D gene could be TRBD1 or TRBD2 (5 bases each). The CDR3 totals 13 residues. Germline V gene sequence: CDR1 SGHNT, CDR2 YENEEA. Between the trimmed V and J ends, which lost 5 bases and 9 bases, there was a span of 14 bases. The CDR3 here is CASSRDPWSEQFF. The DNA for the CDR3 is TGTGCCAGCAGCCGGGACCCTTGGAGTGAGCAGTTCTTC.

This clonotype has a count of ten or more. The V and J genes are TRBV9 and TRBJ2-7, with TRBD2 matching 12 bases. CDR1 is SGDLS, CDR2 YYNGEE, per germline. Trimming cost V 4 bases and J 4 bases; bases outside gene matches: 6. The CDR3 covers 15 residues. The chain's CDR3 is CASSPRLAGAYEQYF. Written as DNA, the CDR3 is TGTGCCAGCAGCCCCCGACTAGCGGGGGCTTACGAGCAGTACTTC.

V gene TRBV28 combines with J gene TRBJ2-3; 13 bases agree with TRBD2. The J segment lost 5 bases and the V segment lost 6 bases, leaving 5 bases of the junction unmatched. Germline-derived CDR1 and CDR2 are MDHEN and SYDVKM. The CDR3 is made up of 15 amino acids. The CDR3, as DNA: TGTGCCAGCAGAAGGACTAGCGGGAGATTAGATACGCAGTATTTT. The encoded protein is CASRRTSGRLDTQYF.

This clonotype has just a few counts. The chain joins TRBV28 to TRBJ1-3, with no clear D. Looked up from germline, CDR1 is MDHEN and CDR2 is SYDVKM. The V and J ends lost 2 bases and 2 bases respectively, with 7 bases between them. CDR3 length equals 14 residues. CDR3 region: CASSLRQAGNTIYF. The CDR3 DNA reads as TGTGCCAGCAGTTTAAGGCAAGCTGGAAACACCATATATTTT.

This clonotype showed up many times. V and J are TRBV9 and TRBJ2-1; maybe TRBD1 (5 bases). V was cut by 3 bases and J by 13 bases, with 20 bases left in between. The CDR3 is 14 residues long. Germline CDR1 and CDR2: SGDLS and YYNGEE. This CDR3 reads CASSAFTMSREQFF. The CDR3, as DNA: TGTGCCAGCAGCGCCTTCACAATGAGCAGGGAACAGTTCTTC.

This clonotype was picked up a small number of times. A junction boundary mismatches the germline segment, possibly from a read error. The genes are TRBV7-2 and TRBJ2-7, with D possibly called TRBD1 or TRBD2 (5 bases each). CDR3 length: 12 amino acids. Germline CDR1 and CDR2: SGHTA and FQGNSA. The CDR3 here is CASSPTLSTADF. Here the CDR3 DNA reads TGTGCCAGCAGCCCCACCCTATCGACAGCGGACTTC.

This clonotype was recorded at least ten times. The chain combines TRBV6-1 with TRBJ2-6; tentatively, D is TRBD2 (6 bases). The V end was cut by 1 base, the J end by 4 bases, with 17 bases between. The CDR3 sequence is 18 residues long. CDR1 is MNHNS and CDR2 is SASEGT in the germline V gene. CDR3 coding DNA: TGTGCCAGCAGTGAAGTCGGGAGCTTTGTTCAGGGGGCCAACGTCCTGACTTTC. This translates into CASSEVGSFVQGANVLTF.

The sample holds a few counts of this clonotype. V gene TRBV9 combines with J gene TRBJ2-1; D is possibly TRBD1 (7 bases). Per germline, CDR1 SGDLS and CDR2 YYNGEE. With 0 bases removed from V and 10 bases from J, the gap between germline ends came to 20 bases. The CDR3 covers 16 residues. The CDR3 DNA reads TGTGCCAGCAGCGTAGGTGGAGGGGGCGGACGAGGAGAGCAGTTCTTC. Amino acid sequence: CASSVGGGGGRGEQFF.

V and J are TRBV11-2 and TRBJ2-5, with D maybe TRBD2 (5 bases). The length of the CDR3 is 13 residues. Germline V gene lookup returns CDR1 SGHAT and CDR2 FQNNGV. V shed 7 bases and J shed 4 bases, with 13 bases lying between them. The CDR3 sequence is CASNGRGAETQYF. CDR3 bases: TGTGCCAGCAACGGCCGGGGAGCAGAGACCCAGTACTTC.

This clonotype was recorded at least ten times. This chain connects TRBV27 to TRBJ2-7; either TRBD1 or TRBD2 may fit D (5 bases each). V lost 7 bases and J 7 bases, leaving 17 bases between the germline ends. Germline CDR1 and CDR2: MNHEY and SMNVEV (reference sequence). The CDR3 covers 13 residues. As DNA, the CDR3 is TGTGCCAGCAAGGGGTTAAATTCGGGGGAGCAGTACTTC. Translated: CASKGLNSGEQYF.

As for this clonotype: The final CDR3 position lacks the conserved phenylalanine or tryptophan, pointing to a likely read error. The chain employs TRBV5-1 and TRBJ2-4; no reliable D call. Germline V gene data show CDR1 as SGHRS and CDR2 as YFSETQ. The CDR3 consists of 14 residues. In nucleotides, the CDR3 is TGCGCCGGCAGCTTATCATTGTCCCACCCCATCCAGTACTCC. This codes for CAGSLSLSHPIQYS.

With regard to this clonotype: A far larger clone differs by one base, so this is likely a read error. The rearrangement joins TRBV28 to TRBJ2-1; possible D gene TRBD2, 5 bases. Trimming shortened V by 6 bases and J by 13 bases, and 25 bases separated the two germline ends. The germline V gene encodes CDR1 MDHEN and CDR2 SYDVKM. The CDR3 is 15 amino acids. The CDR3 bases are TGTGCCAGCAGCCTACCACGGGAAGTGCAAGAGACCCAGTTCTTC. Residues: CASSLPREVQETQFF.

This clonotype was seen many times. This rearrangement joins TRBV28 to TRBJ2-1; a possible D gene is TRBD2 (5 bases). The CDR3 is 13 residues long. Germline CDR1 and CDR2: MDHEN and SYDVKM. The ends were cut back, 3 bases at V and 7 bases at J, with 10 bases in the middle. The CDR3 loop is CASSFGRYNEQFF. CDR3 nucleotides: TGTGCCAGCAGTTTTGGGAGATATAATGAGCAGTTCTTC.

The chain uses TRBV9 and TRBJ1-1; no clear D gene. The CDR3 has 16 amino acids. From germline, CDR1 is SGDLS and CDR2 YYNGEE. V was cut by 0 bases and J by 2 bases, with 14 bases left in between. The CDR3 region has the DNA TGTGCCAGCAGCGTAGACGGCTCTGCCATTAACACTGAAGCTTTCTTT. Amino acids: CASSVDGSAINTEAFF.